The T cell receptor beta chain under discussion was sequenced for a study of OX40 agonist ivuxolimab in advanced cancers. Method: immunoSEQ multiplex PCR; TCRdb's copy keeps in-frame clones and lacks some. The sample records more than 55,000 clones, approximately 90% being singletons. Germline trimming cut 5 bases from V and 2 bases from J; bases unmatched to any gene: 8. Germline V gene lookup returns CDR1 LNHDA and CDR2 SQIVND (reference sequence). The CDR3 is 16 amino acids. The source was CD4+ or CD8+ T cells sorted from blood, collected in a trial of the OX40 agonist ivuxolimab. The chain couples TRBV19 to TRBJ2-2, with 7 bases lining up with TRBD1. The TCR originated in an adult with an advanced solid tumor such as melanoma, head and neck, liver or kidney cancer. The DNA for the CDR3 is TGTGCCAGTAGTGCACTACGGACAGGAAACACCGGGGAGCTGTTTTTT. It specifies CASSALRTGNTGELFF.